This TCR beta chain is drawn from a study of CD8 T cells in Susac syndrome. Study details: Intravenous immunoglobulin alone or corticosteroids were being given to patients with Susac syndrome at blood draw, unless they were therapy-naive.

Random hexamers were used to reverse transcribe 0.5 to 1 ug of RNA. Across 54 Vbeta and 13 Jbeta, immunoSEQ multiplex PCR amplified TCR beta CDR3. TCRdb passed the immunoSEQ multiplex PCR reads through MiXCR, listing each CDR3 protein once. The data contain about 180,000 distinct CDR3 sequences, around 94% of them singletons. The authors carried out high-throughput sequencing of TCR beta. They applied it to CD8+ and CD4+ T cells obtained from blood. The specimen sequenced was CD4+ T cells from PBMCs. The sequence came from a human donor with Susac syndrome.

CDR3 in DNA: TGTGCCAGCAGCCAAGAGGGGACAGACTACAATGAGCAGTTCTTC. Translating it yields CASSQEGTDYNEQFF. J is TRBJ2-1 and V is TRBV3-1, with TRBD1 matching 7 bases. Per the germline V gene, CDR1 is LGHDT and CDR2 is YNNKEL (reference sequence). This CDR3 is 15 amino acids long. After removal of 0 bases from V and 3 bases from J, the junction contained 2 bases not matched to a gene.